Presented here are 4 T cell receptor beta chains from one specimen sequenced in a study of shared clonotypes between healthy human individuals. Sequencing was performed with immunoSEQ multiplex PCR; in TCRdb, only in-frame clones are kept and a portion is missing. The data contain approximately 600,000 clones, roughly 95% of them singletons. Naivety among CD8 cells was defined by CD45RO negativity and positive CCR7 selection, thereby excluding terminally differentiated effector memory CD45RA+ cells. Material: naive CD8+ T cells sorted from blood. The receptors here all came from a woman aged 30 to 39 in good health.

This rearrangement joins TRBV4-1 to TRBJ2-4; 7 nucleotides match TRBD2. Germline V gives CDR1 MGHRA, CDR2 YSYEKL. V was clipped by 1 base and J by 8 bases; unmatched bases: 8. The CDR3 extends over 15 amino acids. The CDR3 loop reads CASSQGRTAGDIQYF. The CDR3, as DNA: TGCGCCAGCAGCCAAGGAAGGACGGCGGGGGACATTCAGTACTTC.

The chain has TRBV7-9 and TRBJ2-5, with 7 bases aligning to TRBD2. V lost 2 bases and J lost 3; bases outside the gene matches: 0. The CDR3 has 13 residues. From germline, CDR1 is SEHNR and CDR2 FQNEAQ (reference sequence). The CDR3 loop is CASSLTSEETQYF. Here the CDR3 DNA reads TGTGCCAGCAGCTTAACTAGCGAAGAGACCCAGTACTTC.

The chain links TRBV13 to TRBJ1-2, with TRBD1 as a possible D gene (6 bases). Per the germline V gene, CDR1 is PRHDT and CDR2 is FYEKMQ (reference sequence). The CDR3 sequence is 16 residues long. Trimming pared 6 bases from V and 2 bases from J, leaving 19 bases between. The CDR3 DNA sequence: TGTGCCAGCAGGGAAACCGGACAGCCCGAGAACTATGGCTACACCTTC. Its protein is CASRETGQPENYGYTF. Full variable domain (missing parts from reference TRBV13 and TRBJ1-2): AAGVIQSPRHLIKEKRETATLKCYPIPRHDTVYWYQQGPGQDPQFLISFYEKMQSDKGSIPDRFSAQQFSDYHSELNMSSLELGDSALYFCASRETGQPENYGYTFGSGTRLTVV.

In its sample, this clone was seen once. The chain employs TRBV19 and TRBJ1-1; the match to TRBD1 covers 7 bases. The CDR3 totals 16 residues. The germline CDR1 and CDR2 sequences are LNHDA and SQIVND (reference sequence). Unmatched junction bases numbered 14, after V lost 5 bases and J lost 5 bases. Here the CDR3 reads CASSPLWRGRGTEAFF. The CDR3 DNA is TGTGCCAGTAGTCCTCTCTGGAGGGGGCGAGGGACTGAAGCTTTCTTT.